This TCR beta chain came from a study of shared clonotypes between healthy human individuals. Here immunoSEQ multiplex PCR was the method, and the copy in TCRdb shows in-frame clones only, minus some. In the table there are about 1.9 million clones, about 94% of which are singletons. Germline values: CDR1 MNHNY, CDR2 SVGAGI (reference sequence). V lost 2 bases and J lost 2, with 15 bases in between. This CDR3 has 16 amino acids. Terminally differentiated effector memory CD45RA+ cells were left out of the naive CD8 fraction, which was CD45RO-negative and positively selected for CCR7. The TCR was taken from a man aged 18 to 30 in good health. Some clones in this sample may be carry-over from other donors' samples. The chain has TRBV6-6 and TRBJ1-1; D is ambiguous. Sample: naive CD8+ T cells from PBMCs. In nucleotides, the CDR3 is TGTGCCAGCAGTTACCCCCGCCTTGGAGGAAACACTGAAGCTTTCTTT. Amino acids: CASSYPRLGGNTEAFF.